This T cell receptor (beta chain) was identified in a study of tumor and adjacent non-tumor tissue in lung cancer. Regarding the study as a whole: TCR diversity was significantly greater in tumor than normal lung tissue.

The ends lost 7 bases at V and 2 bases at J; junction bases unmatched: 7. In germline, CDR1 is SGHRS, CDR2 YFSETQ. The CDR3 runs 14 residues. A modified ARM-PCR protocol with three rounds of nested PCR amplified TCRbeta. TCRdb fed the multiplex PCR reads into MiXCR, producing one record per CDR3 protein. The data contain tens of thousands of distinct CDR3 sequences, over 55% of them singletons. This sample's RNA came from whole unsorted tissue. This clonotype turned up a few times. Its antigen is unknown. This TCR was recovered from a woman aged 40-49 years with non-small cell lung cancer. The sample comprised lung tumor tissue. J is TRBJ2-3 and V is TRBV5-1; the match to TRBD1 covers 7 bases. Here the CDR3 reads CASGPGQTTDTQYF. In DNA form, the CDR3 reads TGCGCCAGCGGACCGGGACAGACCACAGATACGCAGTATTTT.